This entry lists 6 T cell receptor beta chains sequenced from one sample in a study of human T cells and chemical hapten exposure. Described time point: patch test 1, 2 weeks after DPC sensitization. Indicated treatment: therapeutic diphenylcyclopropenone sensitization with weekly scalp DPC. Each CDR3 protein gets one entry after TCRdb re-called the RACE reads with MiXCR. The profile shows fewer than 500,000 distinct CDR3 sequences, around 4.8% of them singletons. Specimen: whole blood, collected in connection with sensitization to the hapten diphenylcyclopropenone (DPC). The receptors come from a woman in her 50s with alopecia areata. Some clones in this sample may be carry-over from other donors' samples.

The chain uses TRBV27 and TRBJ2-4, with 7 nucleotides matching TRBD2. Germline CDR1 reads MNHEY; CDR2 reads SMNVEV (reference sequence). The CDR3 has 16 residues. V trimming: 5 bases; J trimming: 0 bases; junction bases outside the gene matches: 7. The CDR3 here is CASSPYGRLAKNIQYF. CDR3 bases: TGTGCCAGCAGTCCCTACGGGAGGCTAGCCAAAAACATTCAGTACTTC.

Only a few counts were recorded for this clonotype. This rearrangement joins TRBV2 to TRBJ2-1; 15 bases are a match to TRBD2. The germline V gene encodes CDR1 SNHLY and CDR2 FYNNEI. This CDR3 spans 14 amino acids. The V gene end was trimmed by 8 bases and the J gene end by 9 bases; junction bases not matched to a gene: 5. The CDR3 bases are TGTGCCAGCGGACTAGCGGGAGGGCGGGGTGAGCAGTTCTTC. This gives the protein CASGLAGGRGEQFF. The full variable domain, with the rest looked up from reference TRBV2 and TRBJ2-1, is EPEVTQTPSHQVTQMGQEVILRCVPISNHLYFYWYRQILGQKVEFLVSFYNNEISEKSEIFDDQFSVERPDGSNFTLKIRSTKLEDSAMYFCASGLAGGRGEQFFGPGTRLTVL.

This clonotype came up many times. CDR3 sequence reads: CAWRRQGALNEKLFF. The CDR3 DNA is TGTGCCTGGAGACGACAGGGGGCGCTGAATGAAAAACTGTTTTTT. The chain recombines TRBV30 with TRBJ1-4; TRBD1 matches at 10 bases. The CDR3 has 15 residues. J gave up 5 bases and V 3 bases, and 6 bases lay outside the gene matches. Germline CDR1 is GTSNPN and CDR2 is SVGIG (reference sequence).

The CDR3 reads CASTGTSGGPYSSAGELFF. In DNA form, the CDR3 reads TGTGCCAGCACCGGGACTAGCGGGGGGCCCTACTCGTCCGCCGGGGAGCTGTTTTTT. V usage is TRBV12-3 or TRBV12-4 and J usage is TRBJ2-2, with 15 bases identical to TRBD2. V dropped 7 bases and J dropped 6; count of bases not matched to a gene: 15. CDR3 length: 19 amino acids.

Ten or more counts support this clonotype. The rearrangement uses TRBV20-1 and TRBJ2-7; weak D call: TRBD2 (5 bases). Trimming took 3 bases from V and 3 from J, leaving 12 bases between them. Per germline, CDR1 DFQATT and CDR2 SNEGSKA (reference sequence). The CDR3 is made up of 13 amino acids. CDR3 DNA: TGCAGTGCTAGGCCGGACGGGAACTACGAGCAGTACTTC. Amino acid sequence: CSARPDGNYEQYF.

The CDR3 region is CASSSAMAADTQYF. The DNA for the CDR3 is TGTGCCAGCAGCTCAGCCATGGCGGCAGATACGCAGTATTTT. The chain carries TRBV7-3 and TRBJ2-3; D not resolved. CDR3 length: 14 residues. Trimming pared 4 bases from V and 4 bases from J, leaving 12 bases between. Germline V gene sequence: CDR1 SGHTA, CDR2 FQGTGA.